This TCR beta chain was observed in a study of T cell changes during pregnancy in multiple sclerosis. This CDR3 comprises 15 residues. The V gene lost 0 bases and the J gene lost 2 bases, with 11 bases spanning the gap. Germline CDR1 MGHRA, CDR2 YSYEKL. Using immunoSEQ multiplex PCR, the repertoire was profiled, and TCRdb retains in-frame clones only, with some absent. Among over 65,000 clones listed, approximately 93% were seen once. This clonotype was sampled from a female donor with multiple sclerosis, enrolled in a pregnancy study. The V gene is TRBV4-1, the J gene TRBJ2-7; TRBD1 is a possible D gene (7 bases). This specimen was peripheral blood, taken in the first trimester of pregnancy. The CDR3 DNA sequence: TGCGCCAGCAGCCAAGATCAGGGGGGCCCCTACGAGCAGTACTTC. This sequence encodes CASSQDQGGPYEQYF.